One and the same sample provided the 2 T cell receptor beta chains below, sequenced in a study of CD8 T cells in Susac syndrome. The RNA input was about 0.5 to 1 ug, and it was reverse transcribed with random hexamers. MiXCR, run by TCRdb on the immunoSEQ multiplex PCR reads, gives a single entry per CDR3 protein. The data contain around 100,000 distinct CDR3 sequences, roughly 96% of them seen just once; the ten biggest clones take up 0.3%. The sequenced material came from CD8+ T cells from PBMCs. The receptor set was obtained from a human donor with Susac syndrome.

The chain couples TRBV2 to TRBJ2-5, with D possibly TRBD1 on 5 matching bases. The V end was cut by 4 bases, the J end by 1 base, with 10 bases between. CDR1 SNHLY and CDR2 FYNNEI come from the germline V gene. The CDR3 consists of 14 residues. This CDR3 is CASSGRTFQETQYF. The CDR3 bases are TGTGCCAGCAGTGGCAGGACATTCCAAGAGACCCAGTACTTC.

V is TRBV7-9 and J is TRBJ2-1; the D is unclear. The CDR3 is made up of 15 amino acids. V was shortened by 4 bases and J by 10 bases, with 20 bases between the two germline ends. CDR1 SEHNR and CDR2 FQNEAQ come from the germline V gene (reference sequence). CDR3 region: CASSSLESLSYEQFF. The CDR3 DNA reads TGTGCCAGCAGCTCCCTTGAGTCATTAAGTTACGAGCAGTTCTTC.